This T cell receptor (beta chain) is from a study of blood T cell repertoires in COVID-19. The overall study: T cells, B-cell-depleted T cells, or PBMCs supplied cDNA or gDNA.

This clone was seen more than once but under ten times. Generated by immunoSEQ multiplex PCR, the TCRdb table keeps only in-frame clones and is missing some. Of about 200,000 clones listed, about 85% are singletons. CDR1 SGHTS and CDR2 YDEGEE come from the germline V gene. V shed 4 bases and J 0 bases; nucleotides not matched to a gene: 9. CDR3 length: 16 residues. The sample was peripheral blood. The receptor was derived from a man aged 55 to 69 with active or convalescent COVID-19. The chain combines TRBV5-8 with TRBJ1-1, with 7 bases identical to TRBD1. The CDR3 is CASSLWTGIVNTEAFF. DNA of the CDR3: TGTGCCAGCAGCCTATGGACAGGAATCGTGAACACTGAAGCTTTCTTT.